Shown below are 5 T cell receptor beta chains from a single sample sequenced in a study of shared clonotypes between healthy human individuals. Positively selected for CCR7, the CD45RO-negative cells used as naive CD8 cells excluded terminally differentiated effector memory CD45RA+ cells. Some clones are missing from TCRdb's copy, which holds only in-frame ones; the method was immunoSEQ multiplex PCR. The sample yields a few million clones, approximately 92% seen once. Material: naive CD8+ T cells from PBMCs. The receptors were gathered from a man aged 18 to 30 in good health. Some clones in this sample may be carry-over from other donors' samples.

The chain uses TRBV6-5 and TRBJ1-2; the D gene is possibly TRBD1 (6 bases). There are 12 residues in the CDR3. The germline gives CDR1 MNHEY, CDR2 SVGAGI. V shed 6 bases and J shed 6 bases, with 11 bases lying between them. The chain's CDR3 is CASRAQGHGYTF. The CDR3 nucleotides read TGTGCCAGCAGGGCTCAGGGGCATGGCTACACCTTC.

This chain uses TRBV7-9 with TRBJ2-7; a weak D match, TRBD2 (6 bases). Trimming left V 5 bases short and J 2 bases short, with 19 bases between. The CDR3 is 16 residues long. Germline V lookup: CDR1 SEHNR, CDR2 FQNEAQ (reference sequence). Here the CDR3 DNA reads TGTGCCAGCAGCCCCCCGGGCGGGGCGCCGCCCTACGAGCAGTACTTC. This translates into CASSPPGGAPPYEQYF.

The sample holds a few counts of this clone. The CDR3 DNA reads as TGTGCCAGCAGCTTAGGGACAGGGTCCCACGGCTACACCTTC. Protein product: CASSLGTGSHGYTF. The genes are TRBV7-9 and TRBJ1-2, with TRBD1 identical over 8 bases. The germline gives CDR1 SEHNR, CDR2 FQNEAQ (reference sequence). Germline trimming cut 1 base from V and 8 bases from J; bases unmatched to any gene: 6. The CDR3 has 14 amino acids. The full variable domain, its missing parts supplied by reference TRBV7-9 and TRBJ1-2, is DTGVSQNPRHKITKRGQNVTFRCDPISEHNRLYWYRQTLGQGPEFLTYFQNEAQLEKSRLLSDRFSAERPKGSFSTLEIQRTEQGDSAMYLCASSLGTGSHGYTFGSGTRLTVV.

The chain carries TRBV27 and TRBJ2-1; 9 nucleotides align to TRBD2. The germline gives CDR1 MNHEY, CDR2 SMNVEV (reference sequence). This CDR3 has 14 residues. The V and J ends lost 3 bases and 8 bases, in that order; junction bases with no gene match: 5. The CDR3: CASSFQREAYEQFF. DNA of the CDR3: TGTGCCAGCAGTTTCCAGCGGGAGGCCTATGAGCAGTTCTTC.

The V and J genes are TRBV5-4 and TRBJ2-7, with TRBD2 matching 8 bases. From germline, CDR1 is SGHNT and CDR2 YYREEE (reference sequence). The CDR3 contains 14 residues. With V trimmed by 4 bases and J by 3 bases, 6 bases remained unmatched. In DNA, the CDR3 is TGTGCCAGCAGCGAAGGGACTAGTTTCTACGAGCAGTACTTC. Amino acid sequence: CASSEGTSFYEQYF.